This T cell receptor beta chain came from a study of T cell changes during pregnancy in multiple sclerosis. Trimming cost V 1 base and J 7 bases; bases outside gene matches: 8. Germline values: CDR1 LNHDA, CDR2 SQIVND (reference sequence). The CDR3 extends over 15 amino acids. Sequenced by immunoSEQ multiplex PCR; TCRdb stores in-frame clones only, minus some. Among 35,000 or so clones, just over 90% were seen once, and the ten largest hold about 0.46%. The origin of this receptor is a female donor with multiple sclerosis, enrolled in a pregnancy study. The sample was CD4+ T cells from peripheral blood mononuclear cells, taken after pregnancy. This chain joins TRBV19 and TRBJ1-2, with 8 bases matching TRBD1. The CDR3 DNA is TGTGCCAGTAGTATAGTAACCAGGGGGCATTCTGGCTACACCTTC. Translation: CASSIVTRGHSGYTF.